The clone carrying this T cell receptor beta chain came up once. The sample originates from a study of T cell clones after liver transplantation. The repertoire was sequenced with immunoSEQ multiplex PCR; TCRdb's copy has only in-frame clones and lacks some. The sample records tens of thousands of clones, around four fifths being singletons. This clonotype was sampled from a human patient who received a liver transplant. Some T cells may have come from the graft donor. Sequenced material: CD4+ T cells from blood, taken at the 22-month timepoint.

The CDR3 sequence: CASRSTLPLHF. As DNA, the CDR3 is TGTGCCAGCAGATCCACACTTCCCCTCCACTTT. V is TRBV2 and J is TRBJ1-6; D unresolved. The CDR3 extends over 11 amino acids. Germline assignment: CDR1 SNHLY and CDR2 FYNNEI. With 6 bases removed from V and 13 bases from J, the gap between germline ends came to 10 bases.